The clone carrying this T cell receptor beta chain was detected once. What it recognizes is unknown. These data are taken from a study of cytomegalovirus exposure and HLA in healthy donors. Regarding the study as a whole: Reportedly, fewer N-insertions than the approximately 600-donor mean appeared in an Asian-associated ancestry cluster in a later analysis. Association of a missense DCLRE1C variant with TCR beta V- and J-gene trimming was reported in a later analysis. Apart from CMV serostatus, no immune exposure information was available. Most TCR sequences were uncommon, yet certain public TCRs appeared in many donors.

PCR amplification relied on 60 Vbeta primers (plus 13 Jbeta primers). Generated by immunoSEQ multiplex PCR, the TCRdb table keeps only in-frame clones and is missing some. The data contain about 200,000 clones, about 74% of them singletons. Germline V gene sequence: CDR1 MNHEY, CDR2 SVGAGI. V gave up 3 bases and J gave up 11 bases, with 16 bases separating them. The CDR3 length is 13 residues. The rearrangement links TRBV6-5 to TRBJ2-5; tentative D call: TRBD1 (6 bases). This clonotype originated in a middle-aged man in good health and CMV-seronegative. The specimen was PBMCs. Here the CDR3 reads CASSYEIAGVQYF. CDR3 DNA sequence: TGTGCCAGCAGTTATGAAATAGCAGGGGTTCAGTACTTC.